This T cell receptor (beta chain) derives from a study of CD8 T cells in Susac syndrome. FACS enriched CD8+ TEMRA cells, while bulk CD8+ and CD4+ were negatively isolated. When the RNA was reverse transcribed, random hexamers were used with an input of roughly 0.5 to 1 ug. TCR beta CDR3 was amplified by immunoSEQ covering 54 Vbeta and 13 Jbeta. TCRdb analysed the immunoSEQ multiplex PCR reads with MiXCR anew, one entry per CDR3 protein. In the table there are fewer than 300,000 distinct CDR3 sequences, approximately 84% of which are singletons. The germline V gene has CDR1 KGHSH and CDR2 LQKENI. Trimming cost V 5 bases and J 6 bases, with 11 bases left between them. This CDR3 has 13 amino acids.

This chain connects TRBV18 to TRBJ2-1; D not resolved. This TCR was recovered from a human donor with multiple sclerosis. Material for sequencing was CD8+ T cells from PBMCs. The CDR3 here is CASSRSRVNEQFF. The CDR3 DNA reads TGTGCCAGCTCAAGGTCCCGGGTCAATGAGCAGTTCTTC.